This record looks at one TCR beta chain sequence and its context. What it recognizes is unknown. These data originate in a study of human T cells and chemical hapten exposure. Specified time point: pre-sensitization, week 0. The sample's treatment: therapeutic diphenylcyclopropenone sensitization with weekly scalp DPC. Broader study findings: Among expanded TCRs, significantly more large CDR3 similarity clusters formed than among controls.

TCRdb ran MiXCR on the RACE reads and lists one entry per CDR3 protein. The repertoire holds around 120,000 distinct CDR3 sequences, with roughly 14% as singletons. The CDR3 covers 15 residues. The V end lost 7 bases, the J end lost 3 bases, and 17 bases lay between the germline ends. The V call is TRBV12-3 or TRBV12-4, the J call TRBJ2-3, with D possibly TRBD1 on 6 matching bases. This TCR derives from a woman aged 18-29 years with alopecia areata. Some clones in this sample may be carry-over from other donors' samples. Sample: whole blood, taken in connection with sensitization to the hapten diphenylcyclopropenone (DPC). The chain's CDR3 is CASTTRQVGTDTQYF. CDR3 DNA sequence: TGTGCCAGCACAACTCGACAGGTGGGTACAGATACGCAGTATTTT.